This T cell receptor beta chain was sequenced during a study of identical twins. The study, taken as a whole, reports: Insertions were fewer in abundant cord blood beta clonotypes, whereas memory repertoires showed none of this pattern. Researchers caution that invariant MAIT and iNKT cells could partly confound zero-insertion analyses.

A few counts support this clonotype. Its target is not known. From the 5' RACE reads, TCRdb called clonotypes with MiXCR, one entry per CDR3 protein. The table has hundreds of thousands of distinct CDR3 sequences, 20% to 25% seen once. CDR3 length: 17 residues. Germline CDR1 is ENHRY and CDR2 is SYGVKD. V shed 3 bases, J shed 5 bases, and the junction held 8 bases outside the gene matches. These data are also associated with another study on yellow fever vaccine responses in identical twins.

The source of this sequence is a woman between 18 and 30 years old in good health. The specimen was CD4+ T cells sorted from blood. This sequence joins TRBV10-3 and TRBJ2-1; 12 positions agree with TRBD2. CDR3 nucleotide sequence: TGTGCCATCAGTGATCTCCTAGCGGGGGGGCAGAACAATGAGCAGTTCTTC. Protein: CAISDLLAGGQNNEQFF.